This is a list of T cell receptor beta chains from one sample in a study of patients and donors after allogeneic stem cell transplantation. TCRdb re-called the RT-PCR reads with MiXCR, one entry per CDR3 protein. The table lists 150,000 or so distinct CDR3 sequences, 24% of them singletons. The sequenced sample was blood, either unsorted or a sorted T cell fraction (not recorded which). The receptors shown here come from a human donor who was either an allogeneic HSCT recipient or a stem cell or donor lymphocyte infusion donor (not recorded which). It is not recorded whose cells these are; they may come from a transplant donor. The CDR3 runs from the conserved cysteine through the conserved F or W.

13	TRBV7-9	TRBJ2-5	CASSLGFRETQYF
16	TRBV11-3	TRBJ1-3	CASSFRDRGPGNTIYF
13	TRBV6-5	TRBJ1-4	CASRTGKTEKLFF
13	TRBV20-1	TRBJ1-2	CSATGGQGYGYTF
15	TRBV7-9	TRBJ2-7	CASSLGDRDSHEQYF
13	TRBV10-3	TRBJ1-3	CAISAGFGNTIYF
14	TRBV2	TRBJ1-5	CASTTGKGGQPQHF
14	TRBV12-3/TRBV12-4	TRBJ2-3	CASSLHRMGDTQYF
15	TRBV12-3/TRBV12-4	TRBJ2-3	CASRSGTSGGDTQYF
16	TRBV12-3/TRBV12-4	TRBJ1-6	CASSLTTSSYNSPLHF
15	TRBV12-3/TRBV12-4	TRBJ1-1	CASSPGDRDNTEAFF
14	TRBV10-3	TRBJ1-5	CAIREDSSNQPQHF
13	TRBV25-1	TRBJ1-5	CASSEPGGLPQHF
18	TRBV20-1	TRBJ2-4	CSAREKVGGNIAKNIQYF
15	TRBV14	TRBJ1-1	CASSQAPGHYAEAFF
16	TRBV5-1	TRBJ1-1	CASSPGQIISNTEAFF
16	TRBV15	TRBJ1-3	CATSRDPGARGNTIYF
16	TRBV2	TRBJ2-7	CASSESTWTGTYEQYF
14	TRBV20-1	TRBJ2-2	CSARDQQATGELFF
16	TRBV4-3	TRBJ2-7	CASSQVLGRAFREQYF
12	TRBV3-1	TRBJ2-1	CASSFGLYEQFF
13	TRBV5-1	TRBJ1-2	CASSLDSYYGYTF
17	TRBV9	TRBJ2-1	CASSVGYRGVHSDEQFF
15	TRBV6-5	TRBJ2-1	CASSYVAFSYNEQFF
12	TRBV9	TRBJ1-2	CASSNRADGYTF
15	TRBV9	TRBJ1-5	CASSVGGSSNQPQHF
14	TRBV20-1	TRBJ1-1	CSARDLRTTNEAFF
15	TRBV4-3	TRBJ2-6	CASSLLSSGANVLTF
13	TRBV27	TRBJ1-5	CASSLRVYQPQHF
18	TRBV7-8	TRBJ2-1	CASSLGQILGKLLTEQFF
15	TRBV29-1	TRBJ1-1	CSVEGDRGITTEAFF
13	TRBV11-3	TRBJ1-2	CASSQDGDYGYTF
12	TRBV5-6	TRBJ2-3	CASSFWSDTQYF
13	TRBV12-3/TRBV12-4	TRBJ2-1	CASSFDFYNEQFF
17	TRBV6-6	TRBJ1-2	CASSYLTHRERDYGYTF
14	TRBV5-1	TRBJ2-5	CASSTGQGIETQYF
13	TRBV6-6	TRBJ1-2	CASSYNQLYGYTF
11	TRBV29-1	TRBJ1-1	CSGGENTEAFF
14	TRBV11-2	TRBJ2-2	CASSLVLASGELFF
14	TRBV9	TRBJ1-3	CASSVGPSGNTIYF
15	TRBV20-1	TRBJ2-2	CSARDPFANTGELFF